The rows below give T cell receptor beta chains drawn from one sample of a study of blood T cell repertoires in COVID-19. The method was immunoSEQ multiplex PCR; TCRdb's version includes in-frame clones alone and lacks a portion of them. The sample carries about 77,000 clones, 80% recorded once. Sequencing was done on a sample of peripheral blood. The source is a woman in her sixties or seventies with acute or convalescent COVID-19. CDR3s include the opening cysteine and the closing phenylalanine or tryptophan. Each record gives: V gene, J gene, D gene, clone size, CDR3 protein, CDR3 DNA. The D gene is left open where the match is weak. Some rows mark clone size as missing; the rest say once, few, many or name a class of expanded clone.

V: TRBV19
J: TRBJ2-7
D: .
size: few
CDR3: CASTPNGYEQYF
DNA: TGTGCCAGTACCCCCAACGGGTACGAGCAGTACTTC

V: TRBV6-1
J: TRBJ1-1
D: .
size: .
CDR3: CASSGVRAGDNTEAFF
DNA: TGTGCCAGCAGTGGCGTCAGGGCGGGAGATAACACTGAAGCTTTCTTT

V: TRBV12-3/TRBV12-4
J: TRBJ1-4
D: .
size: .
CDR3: CASSLFREKLFF
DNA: TGTGCCAGCAGTTTATTTCGTGAAAAACTGTTTTTT

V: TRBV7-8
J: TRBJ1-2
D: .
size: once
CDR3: CASSLQGGPTYGYTF
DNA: TGTGCCAGCAGCTTACAGGGAGGACCTACCTATGGCTACACCTTC

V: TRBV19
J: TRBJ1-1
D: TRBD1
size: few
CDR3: CASSMDRGQEAFF
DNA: TGTGCCAGTAGTATGGACAGGGGGCAGGAAGCTTTCTTT

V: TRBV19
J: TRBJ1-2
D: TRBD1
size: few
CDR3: CASSSRTGWDGYTF
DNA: TGTGCCAGTAGTTCCCGGACAGGGTGGGATGGCTACACCTTC

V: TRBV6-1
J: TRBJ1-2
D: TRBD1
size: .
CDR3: CASSEGTQNRGGYTF
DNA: TGTGCCAGCAGTGAAGGGACGCAAAACAGGGGTGGCTACACCTTC

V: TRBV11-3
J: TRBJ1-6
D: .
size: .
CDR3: CASSLVSTAGSPLHF
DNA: TGTGCCAGCAGCTTAGTCTCCACCGCGGGTTCACCCCTCCACTTT

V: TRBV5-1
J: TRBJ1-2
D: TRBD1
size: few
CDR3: CASSPQGGSGYGYTF
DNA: TGCGCCAGCAGCCCCCAGGGGGGATCTGGATATGGCTACACCTTC

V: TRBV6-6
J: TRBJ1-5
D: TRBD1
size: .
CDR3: CASSFRTGRQPQHF
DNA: TGTGCCAGCAGTTTTCGGACAGGGAGGCAGCCCCAGCATTTT

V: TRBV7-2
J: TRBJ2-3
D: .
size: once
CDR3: CASSDSRDTQYF
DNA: TGTGCCAGCAGCGATAGTAGAGATACGCAGTATTTT

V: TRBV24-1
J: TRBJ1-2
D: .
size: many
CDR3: CATSDPSGGYTF
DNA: TGTGCCACCAGTGATCCCTCGGGTGGCTACACCTTC

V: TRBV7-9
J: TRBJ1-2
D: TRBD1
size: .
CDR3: CASSPRATGAGGYTF
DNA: TGTGCCAGCAGCCCCCGGGCGACAGGGGCCGGTGGCTACACCTTC

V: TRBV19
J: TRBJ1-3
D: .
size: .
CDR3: CASSIAGSGNTIYF
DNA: TGTGCCAGTAGTATAGCGGGATCTGGAAACACCATATATTTT

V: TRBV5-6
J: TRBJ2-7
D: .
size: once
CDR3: CASSLGYPNSKYF
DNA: TGTGCCAGCAGCTTGGGGTACCCGAACAGCAAGTACTTC

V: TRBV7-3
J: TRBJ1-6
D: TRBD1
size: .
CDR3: CASSLDRDSPLHF
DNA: TGTGCCAGCAGCTTGGACAGGGATTCACCCCTCCACTTT

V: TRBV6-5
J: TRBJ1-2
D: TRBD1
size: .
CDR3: CASSRDRVGYGYTF
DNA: TGTGCCAGCAGCCGGGACAGGGTAGGCTATGGCTACACCTTC

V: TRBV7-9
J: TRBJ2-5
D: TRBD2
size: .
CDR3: CASSFGGNLETQYF
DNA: TGTGCCAGCAGCTTCGGGGGGAATCTAGAGACCCAGTACTTC

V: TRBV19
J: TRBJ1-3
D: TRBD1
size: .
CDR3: CASSKTGQGYYGNTIYF
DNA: TGTGCCAGTAGTAAGACGGGACAGGGGTATTATGGAAACACCATATATTTT

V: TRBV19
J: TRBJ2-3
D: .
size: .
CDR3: CASSLDIGRGTDTQYF
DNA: TGTGCCAGTAGTCTTGACATCGGGCGGGGCACAGATACGCAGTATTTT

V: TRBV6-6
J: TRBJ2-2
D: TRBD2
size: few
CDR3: CASSRSRLAGTGELFF
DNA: TGTGCCAGCAGTCGATCGCGACTAGCGGGGACCGGGGAGCTGTTTTTT

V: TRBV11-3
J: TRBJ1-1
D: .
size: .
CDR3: CASRNRVNTEAFF
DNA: TGTGCCAGCAGAAACAGGGTCAACACTGAAGCTTTCTTT

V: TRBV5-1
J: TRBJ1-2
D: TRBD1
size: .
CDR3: CASSPRPFGSGGGYTF
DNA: TGCGCCAGCAGCCCGAGGCCATTTGGCTCAGGGGGCGGCTACACCTTC

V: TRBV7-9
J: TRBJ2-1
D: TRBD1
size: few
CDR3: CASSPGQGDRYNEQFF
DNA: TGTGCCAGCAGCCCCGGACAGGGGGATAGGTACAATGAGCAGTTCTTC

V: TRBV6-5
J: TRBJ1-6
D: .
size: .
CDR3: CASSYGTNSPLHF
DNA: TGTGCCAGCAGTTACGGTACAAATTCACCCCTCCACTTT

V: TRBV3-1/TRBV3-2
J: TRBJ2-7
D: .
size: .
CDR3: CASSQDHSSYEQYF
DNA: TGTGCCAGCAGCCAAGATCACAGCTCCTACGAGCAGTACTTC

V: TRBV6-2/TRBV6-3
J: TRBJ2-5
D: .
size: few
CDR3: CASSSGEVPFQETQYF
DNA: TGTGCCAGCAGTTCCGGAGAAGTTCCATTCCAAGAGACCCAGTACTTC

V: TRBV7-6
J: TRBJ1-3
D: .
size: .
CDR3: CASSLEAGAGNTIYF
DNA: TGTGCCAGCAGCTTAGAGGCTGGGGCCGGAAACACCATATATTTT

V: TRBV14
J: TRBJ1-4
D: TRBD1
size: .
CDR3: CASSRWDRASRANEKLFF
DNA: TGTGCCAGCAGCCGCTGGGACAGAGCAAGCCGGGCTAATGAAAAACTGTTTTTT

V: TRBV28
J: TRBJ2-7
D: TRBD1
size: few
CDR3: CASSIGGQMTYEQYF
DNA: TGTGCCAGCAGTATAGGGGGACAGATGACCTACGAGCAGTACTTC

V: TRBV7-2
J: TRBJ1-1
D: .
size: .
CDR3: CASSPTVGALTEAFF
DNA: TGTGCCAGCAGCCCTACAGTGGGAGCCCTCACTGAAGCTTTCTTT

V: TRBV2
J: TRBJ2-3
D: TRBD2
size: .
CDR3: CASSTLAGPFDTQYF
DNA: TGTGCCAGCAGTACACTAGCGGGGCCATTCGATACGCAGTATTTT

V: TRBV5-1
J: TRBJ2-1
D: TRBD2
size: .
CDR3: CASARREGRYNEQFF
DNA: TGCGCCAGCGCCCGGCGGGAGGGGCGCTACAATGAGCAGTTCTTC

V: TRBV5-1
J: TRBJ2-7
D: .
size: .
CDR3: CASSLGSVAYEQYF
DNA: TGCGCCAGCAGCTTGGGATCGGTAGCCTACGAGCAGTACTTC

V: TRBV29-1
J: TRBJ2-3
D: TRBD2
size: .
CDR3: CSVGGLGGVTDTQYF
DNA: TGCAGCGTTGGTGGATTGGGGGGGGTCACAGATACGCAGTATTTT

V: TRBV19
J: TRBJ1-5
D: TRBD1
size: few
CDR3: CASSLGWGQGEHGNQPQHF
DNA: TGTGCCAGTAGCCTAGGATGGGGACAGGGGGAACACGGCAATCAGCCCCAGCATTTT

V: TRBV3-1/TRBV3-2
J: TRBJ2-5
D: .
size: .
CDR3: CASSPLGITGETQYF
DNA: TGTGCCAGCAGCCCCCTTGGAATCACCGGGGAGACCCAGTACTTC

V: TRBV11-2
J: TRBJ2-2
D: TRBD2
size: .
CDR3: CASSFVGAGGTGELFF
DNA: TGTGCCAGCAGCTTCGTTGGGGCGGGGGGAACCGGGGAGCTGTTTTTT

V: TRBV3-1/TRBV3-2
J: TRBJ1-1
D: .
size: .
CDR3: CASSNQVGGASKAFF
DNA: TGTGCCAGCAGCAACCAGGTGGGGGGGGCAAGTAAGGCTTTCTTT

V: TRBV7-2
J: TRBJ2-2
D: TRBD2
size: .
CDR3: CASRPSGGFGELFF
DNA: TGTGCCAGCAGACCCAGCGGGGGGTTCGGGGAGCTGTTTTTT

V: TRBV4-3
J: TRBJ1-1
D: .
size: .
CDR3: CASSQEWRENTEAFF
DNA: TGCGCCAGCAGCCAAGAATGGCGGGAGAACACTGAAGCTTTCTTT

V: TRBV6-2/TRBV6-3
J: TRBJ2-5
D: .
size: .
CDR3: CASSYLQETQYF
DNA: TGTGCCAGCAGTTACCTCCAAGAGACCCAGTACTTC

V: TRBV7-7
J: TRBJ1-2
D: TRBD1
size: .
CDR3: CASSSLRDRWESGYTF
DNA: TGTGCCAGCAGCTCCCTCCGGGACAGGTGGGAAAGTGGCTACACCTTC

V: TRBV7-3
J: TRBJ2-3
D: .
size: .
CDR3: CASSLSGVDGDTQYF
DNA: TGTGCCAGCAGCTTAAGCGGGGTGGATGGGGATACGCAGTATTTT

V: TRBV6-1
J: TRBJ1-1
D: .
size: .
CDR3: CASSDPNGGNTEAFF
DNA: TGTGCCAGCAGTGACCCTAACGGGGGAAACACTGAAGCTTTCTTT

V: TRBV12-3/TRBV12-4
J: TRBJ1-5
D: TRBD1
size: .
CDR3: CASRRDSYQPQHF
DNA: TGTGCCAGCAGAAGGGACAGCTATCAGCCCCAGCATTTT

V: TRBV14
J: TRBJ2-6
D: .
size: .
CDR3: CASSQEWGGTLTSSGANVLTF
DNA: TGTGCCAGCAGCCAAGAATGGGGCGGCACTTTAACGAGCTCTGGGGCCAACGTCCTGACTTTC

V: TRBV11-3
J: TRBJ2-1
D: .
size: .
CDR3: CASSLEKDTAQFF
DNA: TGTGCCAGCAGCTTAGAAAAGGACACGGCACAGTTCTTC

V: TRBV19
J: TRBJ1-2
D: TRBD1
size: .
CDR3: CASSTTNDRVVGYTF
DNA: TGTGCCAGTAGTACTACCAATGACAGGGTAGTAGGCTACACCTTC

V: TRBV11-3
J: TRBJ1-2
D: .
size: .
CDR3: CASSDRNYGYTF
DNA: TGTGCCAGCAGCGACAGAAACTATGGCTACACCTTC

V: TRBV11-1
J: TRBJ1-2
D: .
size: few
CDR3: CASSFTVANYGYTF
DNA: TGTGCCAGCAGCTTTACGGTCGCGAACTATGGCTACACCTTC

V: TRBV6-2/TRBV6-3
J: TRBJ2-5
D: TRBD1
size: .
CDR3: CASSTRTGGKGTQYF
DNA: TGTGCCAGCAGTACGAGGACAGGGGGCAAGGGGACCCAGTACTTC

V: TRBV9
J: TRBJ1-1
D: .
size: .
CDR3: CASSVVHTNTEAFF
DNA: TGTGCCAGCAGCGTAGTCCACACCAACACTGAAGCTTTCTTT